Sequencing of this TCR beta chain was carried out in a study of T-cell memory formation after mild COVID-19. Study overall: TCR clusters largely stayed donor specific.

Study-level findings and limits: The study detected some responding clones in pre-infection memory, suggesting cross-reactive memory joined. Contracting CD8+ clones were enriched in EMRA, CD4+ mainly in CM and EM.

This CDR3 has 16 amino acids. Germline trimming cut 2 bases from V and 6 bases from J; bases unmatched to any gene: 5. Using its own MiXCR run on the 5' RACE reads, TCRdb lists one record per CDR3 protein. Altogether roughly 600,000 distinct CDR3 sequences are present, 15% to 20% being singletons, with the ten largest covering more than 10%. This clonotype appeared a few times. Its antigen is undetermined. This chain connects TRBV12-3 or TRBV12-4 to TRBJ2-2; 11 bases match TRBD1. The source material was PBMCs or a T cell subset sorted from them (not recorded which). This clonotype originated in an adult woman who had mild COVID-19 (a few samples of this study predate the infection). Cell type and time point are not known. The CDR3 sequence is CASSLSGTGGSGELFF. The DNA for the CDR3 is TGTGCCAGCAGTTTATCCGGGACAGGGGGTTCCGGGGAGCTGTTTTTT.